This T cell receptor (beta chain) was sequenced during a study of shared clonotypes between healthy human individuals. Whole-study context: Each donor's CD4 naive and CD4 memory cells filled three plates apiece, CD8 naive two, and CD8 memory one. General study results and limits: Of the naive CD4 clonotypes, around 4.7% were shared across several donors.

The authors ran the assay at deep level. Sequenced by immunoSEQ multiplex PCR; TCRdb stores in-frame clones only, minus some. The table includes about a million clones, roughly 80% detected once. A CD45RA+ naive subset and a CD45RA-negative memory subset were split from CD4+ cells. About this clone itself: Antigen: not known.

The CDR3 has 14 residues. V was pared by 4 bases and J by 8 bases, with 17 bases between. This TCR was sampled from a man between 18 and 35 years old in good health. Some clones in this sample may be carry-over from other donors' samples. The rearrangement links TRBV6-7 to TRBJ1-2; no clear D gene. TRBV6-7 is recorded as an ORF, its role being uncertain. The source material was memory CD4+ T cells from PBMCs. Indicated subset: CD45RA-negative fraction. The CDR3 protein is CASSFPGETMGYTF. CDR3 coding DNA: TGTGCCAGCAGTTTCCCCGGGGAGACAATGGGCTACACCTTC.